This is a list of T cell receptor beta chains from one sample in a study of technical replicates of blood from a handful of donors. Assay: immunoSEQ multiplex PCR; the TCRdb copy retains only in-frame clones and omits some. The sample has 70,000 to 95,000 clones; approximately 95% are singletons. Sequencing was carried out using T cells isolated from PBMCs. The receptors derive from a human donor in good health. The CDR3 runs from the conserved cysteine through the conserved F or W. Each record gives: V gene, J gene, CDR3 protein.

V gene: TRBV7-8; J gene: TRBJ1-5; CDR3 protein: CASSLVDSLNQPQHF
V gene: TRBV6-1; J gene: TRBJ2-1; CDR3 protein: CASSEAGTGGNEQFF
V gene: TRBV7-6; J gene: TRBJ2-7; CDR3 protein: CASSLTSGSSYEQYF
V gene: TRBV11-3; J gene: TRBJ2-2; CDR3 protein: CASSLEFGLGNTGELFF
V gene: TRBV19; J gene: TRBJ1-3; CDR3 protein: CASSAPSTRGSSGNTIYF
V gene: TRBV7-9; J gene: TRBJ2-1; CDR3 protein: CASSPPGLAGNEQFF
V gene: TRBV29-1; J gene: TRBJ2-7; CDR3 protein: CSAQAHYGLYEQYF
V gene: TRBV5-1; J gene: TRBJ1-1; CDR3 protein: CASRRREGTEAFF
V gene: TRBV19; J gene: TRBJ2-1; CDR3 protein: CASHRLAGSSYNEQFF
V gene: TRBV5-1; J gene: TRBJ2-7; CDR3 protein: CASTQGRGYEQYF
V gene: TRBV19; J gene: TRBJ1-1; CDR3 protein: CASRSDLRTVTFF
V gene: TRBV7-2; J gene: TRBJ1-2; CDR3 protein: CASSLAQGYGYTF
V gene: TRBV4-1; J gene: TRBJ1-1; CDR3 protein: CASSWRRLNTEAFF
V gene: TRBV25-1; J gene: TRBJ2-3; CDR3 protein: CASSESTSTDTQYF
V gene: TRBV28; J gene: TRBJ1-1; CDR3 protein: CASSLMNTEAFF
V gene: TRBV4-1; J gene: TRBJ1-3; CDR3 protein: CASSQDWRVELNTIYF
V gene: TRBV6-1; J gene: TRBJ1-1; CDR3 protein: CASSAPFGNTEAFF
V gene: TRBV5-4; J gene: TRBJ1-1; CDR3 protein: CASSLGGGDTEAFF
V gene: TRBV9; J gene: TRBJ2-6; CDR3 protein: CASSVRGSNGANVLTF
V gene: TRBV28; J gene: TRBJ2-7; CDR3 protein: CASSLSSGRTPYEQYF
V gene: TRBV28; J gene: TRBJ1-5; CDR3 protein: CASSFIRVGQPQHF
V gene: TRBV19; J gene: TRBJ2-2; CDR3 protein: CASSAPPGSYTGELFF
V gene: TRBV7-7; J gene: TRBJ2-7; CDR3 protein: CASSSPGQGSPSYYEQYF
V gene: TRBV5-1; J gene: TRBJ1-2; CDR3 protein: CASKTRGQAFGGYTF
V gene: TRBV6-1; J gene: TRBJ2-7; CDR3 protein: CASTYRTDSGDEQYF
V gene: TRBV25-1; J gene: TRBJ2-2; CDR3 protein: CASNPPPAGMRIGELFF
V gene: TRBV19; J gene: TRBJ2-7; CDR3 protein: CASSQGLAETYEQYF
V gene: TRBV11-3; J gene: TRBJ2-7; CDR3 protein: CASSPPGGGRGYEQYF
V gene: TRBV12-5; J gene: TRBJ1-6; CDR3 protein: CASGFRLSSPLHF
V gene: TRBV9; J gene: TRBJ1-2; CDR3 protein: CASSQQGKTYGYTF
V gene: TRBV6-6; J gene: TRBJ2-7; CDR3 protein: CASLGTGNYEQYF
V gene: TRBV2; J gene: TRBJ2-1; CDR3 protein: CASSERGARDEQFF
V gene: TRBV7-9; J gene: TRBJ2-7; CDR3 protein: CASSFNLGRLAGGSYEQYF
V gene: TRBV18; J gene: TRBJ2-1; CDR3 protein: CASSPPSGNEQFF
V gene: TRBV7-8; J gene: TRBJ1-5; CDR3 protein: CASSLHRDPSNQPQHF
V gene: TRBV9; J gene: TRBJ2-1; CDR3 protein: CASSLQGSYNEQFF
V gene: TRBV10-3; J gene: TRBJ1-5; CDR3 protein: CAISTRTGDQPQHF
V gene: TRBV7-2; J gene: TRBJ2-3; CDR3 protein: CASSRNSGRSTDTQYF
V gene: TRBV28; J gene: TRBJ2-7; CDR3 protein: CASSFSSTAYEQYF
V gene: TRBV5-1; J gene: TRBJ2-5; CDR3 protein: CASSSGSGKWYF
V gene: TRBV2; J gene: TRBJ1-4; CDR3 protein: CASSFVRDGKLFF